The rows below give T cell receptor beta chains drawn from one sample of a study of blood T cell repertoires in COVID-19. Profiled with immunoSEQ multiplex PCR; TCRdb holds only in-frame clones, not every one. The sample lists around 250,000 clones, approximately 80% seen once, with less than 3.5% in the top ten. The specimen was peripheral blood. The receptor set was obtained from a woman aged 18-30 years with acute or convalescent COVID-19. Each CDR3 is given with its conserved first and last residue. The D gene is left open where the match is weak. Some rows have no size entry. The others give once, few or many, or a class for an expanded clone.

J gene: TRBJ2-7; V gene: TRBV19; D gene: -; clone size: -; CDR3 protein: CASSTGTFYEQYF; CDR3 DNA: TGTGCCAGTAGTACCGGGACATTCTACGAGCAGTACTTC
J gene: TRBJ2-7; V gene: TRBV28; D gene: TRBD2; clone size: -; CDR3 protein: CASSEGGRDYEQYF; CDR3 DNA: TGTGCCAGCAGTGAGGGAGGGCGGGACTACGAGCAGTACTTC
J gene: TRBJ1-1; V gene: TRBV10-3; D gene: -; clone size: -; CDR3 protein: CAISEWGGRQPEAFF; CDR3 DNA: TGTGCCATCAGTGAGTGGGGGGGAAGACAACCTGAAGCTTTCTTT
J gene: TRBJ2-3; V gene: TRBV6-5; D gene: -; clone size: -; CDR3 protein: CASSYHRETDTQYF; CDR3 DNA: TGTGCCAGCAGTTACCACAGGGAAACAGATACGCAGTATTTT
J gene: TRBJ1-2; V gene: TRBV9; D gene: -; clone size: few; CDR3 protein: CASSVGGQTGRAYGYTF; CDR3 DNA: TGTGCCAGCAGCGTAGGAGGGCAGACAGGCAGAGCCTATGGCTACACCTTC
J gene: TRBJ1-1; V gene: TRBV30; D gene: TRBD1; clone size: -; CDR3 protein: CAWSGTGVNTEAFF; CDR3 DNA: TGTGCCTGGAGTGGGACAGGTGTGAACACTGAAGCTTTCTTT
J gene: TRBJ1-1; V gene: TRBV3-1/TRBV3-2; D gene: TRBD1; clone size: -; CDR3 protein: CASSTRTGKHTEAFF; CDR3 DNA: TGTGCCAGCAGCACCCGGACAGGGAAACACACTGAAGCTTTCTTT
J gene: TRBJ1-6; V gene: TRBV30; D gene: -; clone size: -; CDR3 protein: CAWSKQVFGDSPLHF; CDR3 DNA: TGTGCCTGGAGTAAACAGGTTTTTGGGGATTCACCCCTCCACTTT
J gene: TRBJ2-7; V gene: TRBV4-3; D gene: TRBD2; clone size: -; CDR3 protein: CASSQGVITSGRAYEQYF; CDR3 DNA: TGCGCCAGCAGCCAAGGGGTTATAACTAGCGGGAGGGCCTACGAGCAGTACTTC
J gene: TRBJ2-1; V gene: TRBV28; D gene: -; clone size: -; CDR3 protein: CASSFSAVRRNEQFF; CDR3 DNA: TGTGCCAGCAGTTTCTCGGCCGTCCGGAGGAATGAGCAGTTCTTC
J gene: TRBJ2-5; V gene: TRBV5-4; D gene: -; clone size: -; CDR3 protein: CASSLVQGETQYF; CDR3 DNA: TGTGCCAGCAGCTTGGTGCAGGGTGAGACCCAGTACTTC
J gene: TRBJ2-1; V gene: TRBV6-5; D gene: TRBD2; clone size: -; CDR3 protein: CASSYGTSGRAGEQFF; CDR3 DNA: TGTGCCAGCAGTTACGGGACTAGCGGGAGGGCAGGGGAGCAGTTCTTC
J gene: TRBJ1-1; V gene: TRBV30; D gene: -; clone size: -; CDR3 protein: CAWRLTGYGSEAFF; CDR3 DNA: TGTGCCTGGAGACTTACAGGGTACGGCTCTGAAGCTTTCTTT
J gene: TRBJ2-1; V gene: TRBV7-9; D gene: -; clone size: few; CDR3 protein: CASSPRLYANEQFF; CDR3 DNA: TGTGCCAGCAGCCCCCGACTATATGCGAATGAGCAGTTCTTC
J gene: TRBJ2-1; V gene: TRBV12-5; D gene: TRBD2; clone size: once; CDR3 protein: CASGSDKTSGSPDEQFF; CDR3 DNA: TGTGCTAGTGGTTCCGATAAGACTAGCGGGAGTCCCGATGAGCAGTTCTTC
J gene: TRBJ1-2; V gene: TRBV6-5; D gene: TRBD1; clone size: -; CDR3 protein: CASTFSGGVRDGYTF; CDR3 DNA: TGTGCCAGCACTTTTTCAGGGGGCGTTCGAGATGGCTACACCTTC
J gene: TRBJ2-2; V gene: TRBV27; D gene: TRBD2; clone size: -; CDR3 protein: CASSIGLAGDTGELFF; CDR3 DNA: TGTGCCAGCAGTATCGGACTAGCGGGAGACACCGGGGAGCTGTTTTTT